Shown below are 15 T cell receptor beta chains from a single sample sequenced in a study of blood T cell repertoires in COVID-19. Sequencing used immunoSEQ multiplex PCR; TCRdb keeps in-frame clones, though not all of them. The table includes 200,000 to 250,000 clones, more than 85% detected once. The sequencing input was peripheral blood. The receptor source for this set is a man in his fifties or sixties with acute or convalescent COVID-19.

This clone was counted only a few times. V usage is TRBV15 and J usage is TRBJ2-5; 9 bases are a match to TRBD2. CDR3 length equals 14 residues. Trimming took 4 bases from V and 1 from J; bases not matched to a gene: 1. Germline V lookup: CDR1 LNHNV, CDR2 YYDKDF (reference sequence). Here the CDR3 reads CATSNSGGQETQYF. For the CDR3, the DNA is TGTGCCACCAGCAATAGCGGGGGCCAAGAGACCCAGTACTTC.

This chain links TRBV18 with TRBJ1-5; the match to TRBD1 covers 8 bases. J gave up 7 bases and V 8 bases, and 7 bases lay outside the gene matches. The CDR3 is 13 residues long. CDR1 is KGHSH and CDR2 is LQKENI in the germline V gene. The CDR3 reads CASASGGGQPQHF. In DNA form, the CDR3 reads TGTGCCAGCGCATCAGGGGGCGGGCAGCCCCAGCATTTT.

This chain connects TRBV6-2 or TRBV6-3 to TRBJ2-1; TRBD1 agrees at 10 bases. The V segment lost 2 bases and the J segment 2 bases; nucleotides outside the gene matches: 9. CDR3 length: 18 residues. The V gene's germline CDR1 is MNHEY and CDR2 SVGEGT. The CDR3 sequence is CASSYDRDRGRAYNEQFF. The DNA of the CDR3 is TGTGCCAGCAGTTACGATAGGGACAGGGGTCGGGCCTACAATGAGCAGTTCTTC.

This chain joins TRBV2 and TRBJ2-1; TRBD1 agrees at 7 bases. The germline V gene has CDR1 SNHLY and CDR2 FYNNEI. The CDR3 loop spans 14 amino acids. The J segment lost 8 bases and the V segment lost 7 bases, leaving 11 bases of the junction unmatched. In nucleotides, the CDR3 is TGTGCCAGCACTATAGACAGGGACGGCGATGAGCAGTTCTTC. Its protein product is CASTIDRDGDEQFF.

The V gene is TRBV10-2, the J gene TRBJ2-3; 7 bases match TRBD2. With 8 bases clipped from V and 5 bases from J, the junction kept 13 bases outside the gene matches. The CDR3 spans 15 residues. Germline loops: CDR1 WSHSY, CDR2 SAAADI. CDR3 residues: CASHVGFGGVDTQYF. Here the CDR3 DNA reads TGCGCCAGCCACGTAGGGTTTGGGGGGGTAGATACGCAGTATTTT.

This chain joins TRBV7-9 and TRBJ2-5; D might be TRBD2 (6 bases). Trimming removed 5 bases from V and 4 bases from J, with 14 bases in between. Germline V gene lookup returns CDR1 SEHNR and CDR2 FQNEAQ (reference sequence). CDR3 length equals 14 residues. The CDR3 sequence: CASSRDWSGETQYF. CDR3 DNA sequence: TGTGCCAGCAGCAGGGACTGGTCCGGAGAGACCCAGTACTTC.

The V gene is TRBV11-3, the J gene TRBJ2-2; tentative D call: TRBD1 (6 bases). This CDR3 spans 16 amino acids. The germline V and J ends were trimmed by 5 bases and 5 bases, with 18 bases remaining between them. CDR1 SGHNT and CDR2 YENEEA come from the germline V gene. As DNA, the CDR3 is TGTGCCAGCAGCCGGCTAGGGGGAAGGGGGACCGGGGAGCTGTTTTTT. It encodes CASSRLGGRGTGELFF.

The chain combines TRBV10-3 with TRBJ1-6; tentative D call: TRBD1 (5 bases). V lost 3 bases to trimming and J lost 7 bases, with 10 bases between them. The length of the CDR3 is 14 residues. CDR1 ENHRY and CDR2 SYGVKD come from the germline V gene. CDR3 sequence: CAISEGRANSPLHF. The CDR3 region has the DNA TGTGCCATCAGTGAAGGCAGGGCCAATTCACCCCTCCACTTT.

Only one count was recorded for this clone. Mismatch with germline at one junction end may stem from a read error. The CDR3 region has the DNA TGCGCGTCAGGGGGAAACACCATATATTTT. It specifies CASGGNTIYF. The V call is TRBV7-3, the J call TRBJ1-3, with a possible D match to TRBD1 (5 bases). Germline V gene data show CDR1 as SGHTA and CDR2 as FQGTGA. This CDR3 has 10 amino acids.

J is TRBJ1-1 and V is TRBV11-3; 11 nucleotides match TRBD1. Germline V gene sequence: CDR1 SGHNT, CDR2 YENEEA. The V and J ends lost 1 base and 4 bases, in that order; junction bases with no gene match: 14. This CDR3 spans 19 amino acids. The CDR3 nucleotides are TGTGCCAGCAGCTTAGGGGGACTCGGGGACAGGGGGACGAGCACTGAAGCTTTCTTT. Its protein product is CASSLGGLGDRGTSTEAFF.

This clone was seen only a few times. CDR3 in amino acids: CASSLQQGIHTF. The CDR3 DNA is TGTGCCAGCAGTTTACAACAGGGGATCCACACCTTC. This sequence joins TRBV28 and TRBJ1-2; 7 bases align to TRBD1. The length of the CDR3 is 12 residues. Trimming took 2 bases from V and 12 from J; bases not matched to a gene: 6. The germline V gene encodes CDR1 MDHEN and CDR2 SYDVKM.

V usage is TRBV7-3 and J usage is TRBJ1-5; 9 bases align to TRBD1. Germline trimming cut 2 bases from V and 4 bases from J; bases unmatched to any gene: 3. Germline V lookup: CDR1 SGHTA, CDR2 FQGTGA. The CDR3 consists of 15 residues. The chain's CDR3 is CASSLGTGYNQPQHF. The CDR3 DNA follows: TGTGCCAGCAGCTTAGGGACAGGGTATAATCAGCCCCAGCATTTT.

The chain joins TRBV2 to TRBJ1-3; D might be TRBD1 (6 bases). V shed 5 bases and J shed 0 bases, with 14 bases lying between them. The CDR3 sequence is 16 residues long. Looked up from germline, CDR1 is SNHLY and CDR2 is FYNNEI. CDR3 nucleotide sequence: TGTGCCAGCAGTCCGGACAGTCTTAGCTCTGGAAACACCATATATTTT. Protein product: CASSPDSLSSGNTIYF.

The rearrangement links TRBV2 to TRBJ1-2, with D possibly matching TRBD1 (5 bases). Germline-derived CDR1 and CDR2 are SNHLY and FYNNEI. V was cut by 6 bases and J by 2 bases, with 19 bases left in between. The CDR3 has 16 residues. The CDR3 spells CASRRDGSGGNYGYTF. The CDR3 DNA is TGTGCCAGCAGGCGGGACGGATCGGGAGGCAACTATGGCTACACCTTC.

The chain has TRBV27 and TRBJ2-7; maybe TRBD1 (6 bases). This CDR3 contains 15 residues. The germline V gene has CDR1 MNHEY and CDR2 SMNVEV (reference sequence). The germline V and J ends were trimmed by 6 bases and 1 base, with 16 bases remaining between them. The CDR3 bases are TGTGCCAGCAGGACCTCGACAGGACAATCCTACGAGCAGTACTTC. Translated, it gives CASRTSTGQSYEQYF.